The 19 T cell receptor beta chains listed next were all sequenced from one sample in a study of blood T cell repertoires in COVID-19. Method: immunoSEQ multiplex PCR; TCRdb's copy keeps in-frame clones and lacks some. Counted here are about 54,000 clones, around 84% occurring once; the ten biggest clones make up roughly 3%. The sample taken for sequencing was peripheral blood. These receptors all come from a man aged 50-59 years with acute or convalescent COVID-19.

This clone rates as medium-sized. The V call is TRBV5-1, the J call TRBJ2-7; TRBD2 matches at 7 bases. Germline CDR1 SGHRS, CDR2 YFSETQ. J gave up 1 base and V 6 bases, and 7 bases lay outside the gene matches. The CDR3 spans 14 residues. The CDR3 coding sequence is TGCGCCAGCACGGCTACGGGAGGTTCCTACGAGCAGTACTTC. It is translated as CASTATGGSYEQYF.

J is TRBJ2-2 and V is TRBV6-5; 7 bases are shared with TRBD2. In germline, CDR1 is MNHEY, CDR2 SVGAGI. Unmatched junction bases numbered 7, after V lost 8 bases and J lost 4 bases. This CDR3 region has 14 residues. Written as DNA, the CDR3 is TGTGCCAGCGAGAAGGGGAGGGGCACCGGGGAGCTGTTTTTT. Residues: CASEKGRGTGELFF.

This clone was detected only a few times. The V and J genes are TRBV7-8 and TRBJ2-5; 7 nucleotides agree with TRBD2. V was pared by 6 bases and J by 5 bases, with 12 bases of the junction left unmatched. The CDR3 is made up of 15 amino acids. CDR1 and CDR2 (germline): SGHVS, FQNEAQ. The CDR3 DNA is TGTGCCAGCAGTCCCGTCGCGGGGGACGGGGAGACCCAGTACTTC. Translated, it gives CASSPVAGDGETQYF.

This clone has a single count. The rearrangement joins TRBV25-1 to TRBJ1-6; the match to TRBD1 covers 11 bases. The length of the CDR3 is 14 residues. The germline V gene has CDR1 MGHDK and CDR2 SYGVNS. Trimming took 3 bases from V and 11 from J; bases not matched to a gene: 3. CDR3 in amino acids: CASSDGTGGTPLHF. The CDR3 region has the DNA TGTGCCAGCAGTGACGGGACAGGGGGTACACCCCTCCACTTT.

This clone appeared once. The rearrangement uses TRBV4-1 and TRBJ2-3, with a possible D match to TRBD1 (5 bases). Germline CDR1 is MGHRA and CDR2 is YSYEKL. CDR3 length: 12 residues. V lost 1 base and J lost 10, with 9 bases in between. Here the CDR3 DNA reads TGCGCCAGCAGCCAAGGGACATTTCCGCAGTATTTT. It yields the protein CASSQGTFPQYF.

The chain combines TRBV28 with TRBJ2-7; 7 nucleotides align to TRBD2. The germline gives CDR1 MDHEN, CDR2 SYDVKM. The CDR3 loop spans 16 amino acids. The ends lost 2 bases at V and 4 bases at J; junction bases unmatched: 11. The chain's CDR3 is CASSLTGASGEYEQYF. The CDR3 DNA follows: TGTGCCAGCAGTTTAACCGGGGCTAGCGGAGAGTACGAGCAGTACTTC. The full variable domain, its missing parts supplied by reference TRBV28 and TRBJ2-7, is DVKVTQSSRYLVKRTGEKVFLECVQDMDHENMFWYRQDPGLGLRLIYFSYDVKMKEKGDIPEGYSVSREKKERFSLILESASTNQTSMYLCASSLTGASGEYEQYFGPGTRLTVT.

The chain joins TRBV5-1 to TRBJ2-1; D might be TRBD1 (5 bases). The germline V gene encodes CDR1 SGHRS and CDR2 YFSETQ. The V end was cut by 1 base, the J end by 5 bases, with 13 bases between. The CDR3 has 15 residues. The CDR3 is CASSLQPKGNNEQFF. In nucleotides, the CDR3 is TGCGCCAGCAGCTTGCAACCGAAGGGGAACAATGAGCAGTTCTTC.

V usage is TRBV7-2 and J usage is TRBJ1-5; possible D gene TRBD1, 5 bases. The CDR3 consists of 13 residues. The germline V gene has CDR1 SGHTA and CDR2 FQGNSA. V lost 6 bases, J lost 5 bases, and 11 bases lay in between. CDR3 amino acids: CASSSGSDQPQHF. The DNA of the CDR3 is TGTGCCAGCAGTTCAGGGTCAGATCAGCCCCAGCATTTT.

The rearrangement uses TRBV24-1 and TRBJ2-1; TRBD2 aligns across 11 bases. Germline CDR1 and CDR2: KGHDR and SFDVKD. The CDR3 has 15 amino acids. V shed 4 bases, J shed 8 bases, and the junction held 6 bases outside the gene matches. The CDR3 region has the DNA TGTGCCACCAGTGAACTAGCGGGAGAGGTCGATGAGCAGTTCTTC. This codes for CATSELAGEVDEQFF.

V usage is TRBV20-1 and J usage is TRBJ1-6, with 7 bases lining up with TRBD1. This CDR3 is built from 15 residues. The germline V gene encodes CDR1 DFQATT and CDR2 SNEGSKA (reference sequence). Trimming removed 3 bases from V and 10 bases from J; junction bases left unmatched: 12. CDR3 sequence reads: CSASQTGAGGSPLHF. The DNA of the CDR3 is TGCAGTGCTAGTCAAACAGGGGCAGGAGGCTCACCCCTCCACTTT.

This chain joins TRBV2 and TRBJ1-2; TRBD1 agrees at 8 bases. Germline V gives CDR1 SNHLY, CDR2 FYNNEI. The CDR3 sequence is 15 residues long. After removal of 6 bases from V and 6 bases from J, the junction contained 12 bases not matched to a gene. The CDR3 DNA reads as TGTGCCAGCAGCCCTATTAGGACAGGGAATAATGGCTACACCTTC. This sequence encodes CASSPIRTGNNGYTF.

V and J are TRBV19 and TRBJ2-3; TRBD2 aligns across 10 bases. The CDR3 consists of 19 residues. CDR1 is LNHDA, CDR2 SQIVND, per germline (reference sequence). V was pared by 0 bases and J by 2 bases, with 11 bases of the junction left unmatched. CDR3 protein: CASSIDLLGTSGNTDTQYF. The CDR3 region has the DNA TGTGCCAGTAGTATAGATCTATTAGGTACTAGCGGGAACACAGATACGCAGTATTTT. Filled out from reference TRBV19 and TRBJ2-3, the complete variable domain reads DGGITQSPKYLFRKEGQNVTLSCEQNLNHDAMYWYRQDPGQGLRLIYYSQIVNDFQKGDIAEGYSVSREKKESFPLTVTSAQKNPTAFYLCASSIDLLGTSGNTDTQYFGPGTRLTVL.

The chain is built from TRBV2 and TRBJ2-5, with D perhaps TRBD2 (7 bases). CDR3 length: 15 amino acids. V shed 8 bases and J shed 1 base, with 17 bases lying between them. Per germline, CDR1 SNHLY and CDR2 FYNNEI. CDR3 sequence (DNA): TGTGCCAGCCTAGGTCGGCGGGGGCGCCAAGAGACCCAGTACTTC. It is translated as CASLGRRGRQETQYF.

V is TRBV6-2 or TRBV6-3 and J is TRBJ2-3; 7 bases are a match to TRBD2. V lost 5 bases to trimming and J lost 3 bases; unmatched junction nucleotides: 5. CDR3 length: 14 amino acids. In germline, CDR1 is MNHEY, CDR2 SVGEGT. Written as DNA, the CDR3 is TGTGCCAGCAGTGTGGCTAGCGGTACAGATACGCAGTATTTT. Translation gives CASSVASGTDTQYF.

The gene calls are TRBV18 and TRBJ1-2; TRBD1 matches at 9 bases. V lost 3 bases, J lost 6 bases, and 8 bases stayed unmatched. This CDR3 is built from 15 residues. CDR1 is KGHSH and CDR2 is LQKENI in the germline V gene. The chain's CDR3 is CASSPQDRGRDGYTF. The CDR3 DNA follows: TGTGCCAGCTCACCTCAGGACAGGGGAAGGGATGGCTACACCTTC.

This clone is medium-sized within its sample. The chain couples TRBV10-2 to TRBJ1-1; tentatively, D is TRBD1 (5 bases). Between the trimmed V and J ends, which lost 4 bases and 2 bases, there was a span of 11 bases. This CDR3 region has 14 residues. CDR1 is WSHSY, CDR2 SAAADI, per germline. The CDR3 DNA is TGCGCCAGCAGTGCGGGGGACGGTAACACTGAAGCTTTCTTT. Residues: CASSAGDGNTEAFF.

The chain employs TRBV9 and TRBJ2-5; 8 bases are a match to TRBD2. V shed 0 bases, J shed 5 bases, and the junction held 0 bases outside the gene matches. Germline assignment: CDR1 SGDLS and CDR2 YYNGEE. This CDR3 spans 13 amino acids. DNA of the CDR3: TGTGCCAGCAGCGTAGCGGGGGGGGAGACCCAGTACTTC. Protein product: CASSVAGGETQYF.

The V gene is TRBV7-3, the J gene TRBJ2-1, with TRBD2 matching over 9 bases. Trimming cost V 5 bases and J 7 bases; bases outside gene matches: 3. Germline V gene sequence: CDR1 SGHTA, CDR2 FQGTGA. This CDR3 region has 13 residues. The CDR3 region is CASSTGLANEQFF. The CDR3 coding sequence is TGTGCCAGCAGCACTGGACTAGCGAATGAGCAGTTCTTC.

This rearrangement joins TRBV5-4 to TRBJ2-5; D is unresolved. The CDR3 has 13 residues. The V end lost 5 bases, the J end lost 3 bases, and 11 bases lay between the germline ends. Looked up from germline, CDR1 is SGHNT and CDR2 is YYREEE (reference sequence). The CDR3 coding sequence is TGTGCCAGCAGTTTGAGCCCCGAAGAGACCCAGTACTTC. This gives the protein CASSLSPEETQYF.